This TCR beta chain was documented in a study of identical twins. Study results and caveats: Models came in too low on out-of-frame TCR alpha sharing in monozygotic twins.

TCRdb re-called the 5' RACE reads with MiXCR, one entry per CDR3 protein. The table includes approximately 230,000 distinct CDR3 sequences, under 8.5% detected once. The sample holds many counts of this clonotype. Its antigen is currently unknown. J was trimmed by 6 bases and V by 10 bases; bases with no gene match: 9. Germline CDR1 is MNHNS and CDR2 is SASEGT. CDR3 size: 13 residues. These same data were also listed under a study on T cells expressing NK-cell markers. Per that paper: The TCR beta repertoires were obtained from sorted CD3+CD56+NKG2C+, CD3+CD56+NKG2C- and CD3+CD56-NKG2C+ T cells. Out of eight donors sequenced, seven tested HCMV-seropositive and the remaining one seronegative. Sorting was limited to alpha-beta TCR-expressing T cells with an anti-gamma-delta TCR antibody in several experiments.

This rearrangement joins TRBV6-1 to TRBJ1-5; 7 bases match TRBD1. The clonotype comes from a woman aged 18-35 years in good health. Sequenced: CD8+ T cells sorted from blood. Here the CDR3 reads CATGQEDVQPQHF. The DNA for the CDR3 is TGTGCCACCGGACAGGAGGATGTTCAGCCCCAGCATTTT.